This T cell receptor (beta chain) was obtained from a study of graft-versus-host responses after intestinal transplantation. Whole-study results and caveats: Researchers found GvH clones in recipient marrow, and some showed up first in ileum or blood. Patients with graft-donor T cell macrochimerism had high graft-versus-host to host-versus-graft clonal ratios in allografts.

Trimming left V 3 bases short and J 1 base short, with 11 bases between. CDR3 size: 15 residues. Looked up from germline, CDR1 is LNHDA and CDR2 is SQIVND (reference sequence). Note on this clone: Its antigen remains unknown.

The data were produced by immunoSEQ multiplex PCR, yet TCRdb's version contains in-frame clones alone and is incomplete. The sample carries about 130,000 clones, nearly 95% recorded once. The sequences come from unstimulated CD4+ T cells sorted from spleen or lymph node cells, collected before intestinal transplant. This sequence joins TRBV19 and TRBJ2-3; tentative D call: TRBD2 (5 bases). The clonotype was recovered from a human donor who received an intestinal transplant. CDR3 amino acids: CASSMGVSRTDTQYF. The CDR3 region has the DNA TGTGCCAGTAGTATGGGAGTCTCCCGCACAGATACGCAGTATTTT.